Listed below are T cell receptor beta chains from one sample, sequenced in a study of response to subunit inactivated influenza vaccine. TCRdb passed the RT-PCR reads through MiXCR, listing each CDR3 protein once. The sample has more than 400,000 distinct CDR3 sequences, approximately 7.3% seen once. The material was PBMCs from blood, obtained approximately 25 months after vaccination. Receptors were obtained from a man in his fifties or sixties who received an inactivated influenza vaccine. The CDR3 runs from the conserved cysteine through the conserved F or W. A D gene is named only where the DNA matches it firmly. Clone size is stated in some rows and not others, as once, few, many or a class when expanded.

d_gene	v_gene	abundance	j_gene	CDR3nt	CDR3aa
-	TRBV6-2/TRBV6-3	-	TRBJ2-7	TGTGCCATCGCACTAGCCTCCGGCGCCTACGAGCAGTACTTC	CAIALASGAYEQYF
-	TRBV19	-	TRBJ2-2	TGTGCCAGTAGTATGCTGGACATCAGTACCGGGGAGCTGTTTTTT	CASSMLDISTGELFF
TRBD1	TRBV28	few	TRBJ2-1	TGTGCCAGCAGGGGGTGGACAGGGGGCTCCTACAATGAGCAGTTCTTC	CASRGWTGGSYNEQFF
-	TRBV15	-	TRBJ2-1	TGTGCCACCAGCAGAGATACGGGCCCATACAATGAGCAGTTCTTC	CATSRDTGPYNEQFF
-	TRBV7-2	many	TRBJ2-2	TGTGCCAGCAGCCAGCGTCACGGTTACACCGGGGAGCTGTTTTTT	CASSQRHGYTGELFF
TRBD2	TRBV10-3	many	TRBJ2-1	TGTGCCATCACCACGACTAGCGGGGGGCATGAGCAGTTCTTC	CAITTTSGGHEQFF
-	TRBV15	-	TRBJ2-2	TGTGCCACCAGCAGAGAAAGGGTGGGGGCCGGGGAGCTGTTTTTT	CATSRERVGAGELFF
TRBD2	TRBV11-2	-	TRBJ2-5	TGTGCCAGCAGCTTAGGGGCCAGCGGGGGATTTTCCCAGTACTTC	CASSLGASGGFSQYF
-	TRBV4-1	many	TRBJ2-1	TGCGCCAGCAGCCAAGACTACAATGAGCAGTTCTTC	CASSQDYNEQFF
TRBD2	TRBV20-1	many	TRBJ2-2	TGCAGTGCTAGAGATTTCGGGGGGACCGGGGAGCTGTTTTTT	CSARDFGGTGELFF
-	TRBV3-1	-	TRBJ2-5	TGTGCCAGCAGCCGGCAAGGGTCCCAAGAGACCCAGTACTTC	CASSRQGSQETQYF
-	TRBV20-1	many	TRBJ2-3	TGCAGTGCTAGAGAGCCCACGGGGGCCTCAGATACGCAGTATTTT	CSAREPTGASDTQYF
-	TRBV6-1	many	TRBJ2-3	TGTGCCAGCAGAGAGCGGACTCGCACAGATACGCAGTATTTT	CASRERTRTDTQYF
-	TRBV5-1	many	TRBJ1-4	TGCGCCAGCAGTAGGTACCCGGGTGAAAAACTGTTTTTT	CASSRYPGEKLFF
-	TRBV7-2	-	TRBJ2-3	TGTGCCAGCAGCCAAAGTAGAGATACGCAGTATTTT	CASSQSRDTQYF
TRBD1	TRBV27	many	TRBJ1-5	TGTGCCAGCAGTTTGACAGGGGGAGGAGGTGCTCGCAATCAGCCCCAGCATTTT	CASSLTGGGGARNQPQHF
-	TRBV5-1	few	TRBJ2-2	TGCGCCAGCAGCTATTCTAGTAGCGACACCGGGGAGCTGTTTTTT	CASSYSSSDTGELFF
TRBD2	TRBV9	few	TRBJ2-3	TGTGCCAGCAGCGTAGGAAGACTAGCGGGAGGGACAGATACGCAGTATTTT	CASSVGRLAGGTDTQYF
TRBD1	TRBV3-1	-	TRBJ2-7	TGTGCCAGCAGCCGTGGACAGGGGGCAGGGGAGCAGTACTTC	CASSRGQGAGEQYF
-	TRBV18	-	TRBJ2-7	TGTGCCAGCTCCCCCGGCGGCGGCTGGGAGCAGTACTTC	CASSPGGGWEQYF
-	TRBV29-1	many	TRBJ2-1	TGCAGCGTCCCCCGACGGGGCTCCTACAATGAGCAGTTCTTC	CSVPRRGSYNEQFF
-	TRBV1	few	TRBJ2-5	TGCACCAGCAGCCAAGGATCTTTAGGGCCGGTTGAGACCCAGTACTTC	CTSSQGSLGPVETQYF
-	TRBV10-3	-	TRBJ1-1	TGTGCCACACAGGGATTTAGCACTGAAGCTTTCTTT	CATQGFSTEAFF
TRBD2	TRBV7-9	few	TRBJ2-3	TGTGCCAGCAAACGCGGGGGGGCCCTCGCAGATACGCAGTATTTT	CASKRGGALADTQYF
TRBD2	TRBV20-1	-	TRBJ2-7	TGCAGTGCCCATACTAGCGGAACAAGCTACGAGCAGTACTTC	CSAHTSGTSYEQYF
-	TRBV20-1	many	TRBJ2-2	TGCAGTGCTAGAGCCCCAGGCACCGGGGAGCTGTTTTTT	CSARAPGTGELFF
TRBD2	TRBV5-1	few	TRBJ2-5	TGCGCCAGCAGCGTCCTAGCGGCCCAAGAGACCCAGTACTTC	CASSVLAAQETQYF
-	TRBV4-3	-	TRBJ2-1	TGCGCCAGCAGCCAAGGCGGAGGGTCCCGCTACAATGAGCAGTTCTTC	CASSQGGGSRYNEQFF
-	TRBV4-3	few	TRBJ2-2	TGCGCCAGCAGCCAAGATCCTGCGTTCAGGGGTGCCGGGGAGCTGTTTTTT	CASSQDPAFRGAGELFF
-	TRBV20-1	-	TRBJ2-7	TGCAGTGCTAGAGCGGGATCCAACGAGCAGTACTTC	CSARAGSNEQYF
-	TRBV4-3	many	TRBJ2-2	TGCGCCAGCAGCATAGGGGCGGCCACCGGGGAGCTGTTTTTT	CASSIGAATGELFF
TRBD2	TRBV29-1	many	TRBJ2-3	TGCAGCGTTTACCCCGCTAAAGCGGGAGCAAACACAGATACGCAGTATTTT	CSVYPAKAGANTDTQYF
-	TRBV20-1	few	TRBJ2-1	TGCAGTGCCCAGAGACCGGGGGCCGGGGGTGAGCAGTTCTTC	CSAQRPGAGGEQFF
-	TRBV12-3/TRBV12-4	-	TRBJ1-1	TGTGTCAGCCGAGAGGGGAATTTCATGAACACTGAAGCTTTCTTT	CVSREGNFMNTEAFF
TRBD2	TRBV6-1	many	TRBJ2-5	TGTGCCAGCAGTCTAAGCGGGGAAGAGACCCAGTACTTC	CASSLSGEETQYF
TRBD1	TRBV15	many	TRBJ2-5	TGTGCCACCAGCTTACGGACAGGGGGCGCGGAGACCCAGTACTTC	CATSLRTGGAETQYF
-	TRBV20-1	-	TRBJ2-7	TGCAGTGCTAGAGTAAGGACGGAGCAGTACTTC	CSARVRTEQYF
-	TRBV19	few	TRBJ2-7	TGTGCCAGTAGTATAACAGACAGCCATATCTACGAGCAGTACTTC	CASSITDSHIYEQYF
-	TRBV5-1	many	TRBJ2-1	TGCGCCAGCAGCTTAATAGCGGCGCTTCACTACAATGAGCAGTTCTTC	CASSLIAALHYNEQFF
-	TRBV19	-	TRBJ2-5	TGTGCCAGTAGTATTGACATTGACCAAGAGACCCAGTACTTC	CASSIDIDQETQYF
TRBD1	TRBV6-5	-	TRBJ1-2	TGTGCCAGCAGTAACTCGGGACAGGGGACCTATGGCTACACCTTC	CASSNSGQGTYGYTF
-	TRBV10-3	few	TRBJ2-3	TGTGCCATCAGGTTGGCGGTCACAGATACGCAGTATTTT	CAIRLAVTDTQYF
TRBD1	TRBV9	few	TRBJ2-2	TGTGCCAGCAGCGTTCGACGACAGGGGGGGGACACCGGGGAGCTGTTTTTT	CASSVRRQGGDTGELFF
-	TRBV6-5	-	TRBJ1-1	TGTGCCAGCAGTTACTTGAGGGGCAAGAACACTGAAGCTTTCTTT	CASSYLRGKNTEAFF
TRBD1	TRBV15	many	TRBJ2-7	TGTGCCACCAGCAGGGGCGTCGGGACAGGGGGCTACGAGCAGTACTTC	CATSRGVGTGGYEQYF
-	TRBV10-3	-	TRBJ2-2	TGTGCCATCAGTGAGTCCCAAGGTGGCACCGGGGAGCTGTTTTTT	CAISESQGGTGELFF
TRBD1	TRBV6-2/TRBV6-3	many	TRBJ1-5	TGTGCCAGCAGTGACAGGGCCGATCAGCCCCAGCATTTT	CASSDRADQPQHF
-	TRBV6-6	few	TRBJ2-7	TGTGCCAGCAGTACCGACTACTACGAGCAGTACTTC	CASSTDYYEQYF
TRBD1	TRBV4-2	many	TRBJ1-5	TGTGCCAGCAGCCAAGAATGGACAGGGTATAGCAATCAGCCCCAGCATTTT	CASSQEWTGYSNQPQHF
-	TRBV6-2/TRBV6-3	-	TRBJ1-5	TGTGCCAGCAGTTACTCAGGCAGCCTTTCAGCCCAGCATTTT	CASSYSGSLSAQHF
TRBD2	TRBV4-2	-	TRBJ2-5	TGTGCCAGCAGCCAAGACCTAGCGGGGGCCTTCCAAGAGACCCAGTACTTC	CASSQDLAGAFQETQYF
-	TRBV4-3	few	TRBJ1-1	TGCGCCAGCAGCCAATCGGGTTCGGGGGCCGGTTTACCTGAAGCTTTCTTT	CASSQSGSGAGLPEAFF
-	TRBV18	-	TRBJ2-7	TGTGCCAGCTCACCTTCCCAGTACGAGCAGTACTTC	CASSPSQYEQYF